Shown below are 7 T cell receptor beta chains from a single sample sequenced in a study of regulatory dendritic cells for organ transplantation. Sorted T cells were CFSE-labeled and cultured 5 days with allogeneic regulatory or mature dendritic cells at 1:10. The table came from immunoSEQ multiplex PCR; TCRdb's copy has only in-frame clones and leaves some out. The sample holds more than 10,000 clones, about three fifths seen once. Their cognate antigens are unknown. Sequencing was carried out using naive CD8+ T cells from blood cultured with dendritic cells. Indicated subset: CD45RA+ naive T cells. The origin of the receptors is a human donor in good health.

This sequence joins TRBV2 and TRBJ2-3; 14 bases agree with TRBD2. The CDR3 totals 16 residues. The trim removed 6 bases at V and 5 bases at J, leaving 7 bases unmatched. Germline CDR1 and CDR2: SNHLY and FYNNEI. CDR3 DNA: TGTGCCAGCAGCGAGGGGACTAGCGGGGGTAAAGATACGCAGTATTTT. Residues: CASSEGTSGGKDTQYF.

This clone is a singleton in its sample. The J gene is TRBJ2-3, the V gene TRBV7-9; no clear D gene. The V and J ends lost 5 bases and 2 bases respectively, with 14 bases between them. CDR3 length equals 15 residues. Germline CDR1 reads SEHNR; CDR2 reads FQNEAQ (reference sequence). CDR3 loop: CASSPWRKSTDTQYF. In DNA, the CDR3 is TGTGCCAGCAGCCCGTGGAGAAAGTCCACAGATACGCAGTATTTT.

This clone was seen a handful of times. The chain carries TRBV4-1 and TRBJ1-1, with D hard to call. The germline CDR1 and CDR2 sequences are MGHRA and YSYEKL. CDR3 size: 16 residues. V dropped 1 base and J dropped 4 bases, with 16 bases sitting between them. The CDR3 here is CASSQVGLGSGTEAFF. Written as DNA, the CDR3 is TGCGCCAGCAGCCAAGTGGGGTTGGGGAGTGGCACTGAAGCTTTCTTT.

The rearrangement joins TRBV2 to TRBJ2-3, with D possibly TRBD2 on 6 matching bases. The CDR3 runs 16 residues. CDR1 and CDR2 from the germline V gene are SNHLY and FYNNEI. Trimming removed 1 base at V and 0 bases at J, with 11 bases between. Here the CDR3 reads CASSEGAGISTDTQYF. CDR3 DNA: TGTGCCAGCAGTGAAGGGGCGGGGATTAGCACAGATACGCAGTATTTT. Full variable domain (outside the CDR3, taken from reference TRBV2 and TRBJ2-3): EPEVTQTPSHQVTQMGQEVILRCVPISNHLYFYWYRQILGQKVEFLVSFYNNEISEKSEIFDDQFSVERPDGSNFTLKIRSTKLEDSAMYFCASSEGAGISTDTQYFGPGTRLTVL.

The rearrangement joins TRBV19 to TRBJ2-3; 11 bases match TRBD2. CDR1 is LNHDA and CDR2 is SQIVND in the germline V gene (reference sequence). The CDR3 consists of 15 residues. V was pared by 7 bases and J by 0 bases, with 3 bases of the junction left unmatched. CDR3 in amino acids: CASTSGGSSTDTQYF. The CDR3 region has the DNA TGTGCCAGTACTAGCGGGGGGTCTAGCACAGATACGCAGTATTTT.

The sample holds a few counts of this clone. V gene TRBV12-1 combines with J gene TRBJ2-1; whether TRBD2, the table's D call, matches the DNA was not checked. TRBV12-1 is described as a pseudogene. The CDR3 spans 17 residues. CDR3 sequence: CASSLKILAGGSNEQFF. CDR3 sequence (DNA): TGTGCCAGCAGCTTAAAAATACTAGCGGGGGGATCGAATGAGCAGTTCTTC.

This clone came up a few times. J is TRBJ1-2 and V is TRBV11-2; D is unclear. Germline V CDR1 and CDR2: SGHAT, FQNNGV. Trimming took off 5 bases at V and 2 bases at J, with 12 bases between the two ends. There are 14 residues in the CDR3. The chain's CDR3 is CASSTSGVNYGYTF. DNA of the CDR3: TGTGCCAGCAGCACTTCAGGCGTAAACTATGGCTACACCTTC.